This T cell receptor (beta chain) was sequenced for a study of blood T cell repertoires in COVID-19. In the study overall: Donors in the United States, Italy and Spain gave samples during acute or convalescent COVID-19. The cDNA or gDNA used as material had been derived from T cells, B-cell-depleted T cells, or PBMCs.

This clone was detected a few times. The CDR3 length is 14 residues. The V and J ends lost 4 bases and 4 bases respectively, with 12 bases between them. The V gene's germline CDR1 is SGHRS and CDR2 YFSETQ. Original processing methods: Amplifying reference gene primers gave estimates of nucleated cell counts. Profiled with immunoSEQ multiplex PCR; TCRdb holds only in-frame clones, not every one. V and J calls plus clone size are reproduced from that table; the DNA served to infer D and trimming. Counted here are some 200,000 clones, approximately 86% occurring once; the ten biggest clones make up roughly 1.2%. While infection was still active, Seattle patients were enrolled and then followed longitudinally.

This sequence was found in a young woman with COVID-19, enrolled during active disease. Sequenced sample: peripheral blood. The chain uses TRBV5-1 and TRBJ2-1; TRBD1 might be the D (6 bases). The CDR3 protein is CASSPSDSYNEQFF. The CDR3 nucleotides are TGCGCCAGCAGCCCCTCGGACAGTTACAATGAGCAGTTCTTC.